These 22 T cell receptor beta chains were all obtained from the same sample, sequenced in a study of T cell responses to AZD1222 COVID-19 vaccine. Profiling relied on immunoSEQ multiplex PCR, and the TCRdb table lists in-frame clones only, not all of them. The top ten hold over 20% of the sample, which has more than 65,000 clones, about 78% seen once. This material consisted of peripheral blood, taken on day 0 of AZD1222 vaccination. The source of these receptors is an adult in good health.

The chain couples TRBV9 to TRBJ2-1; TRBD1 aligns across 9 bases. This CDR3 contains 18 residues. Germline loops: CDR1 SGDLS, CDR2 YYNGEE. The junction had 15 bases not matched to a gene; V was cut back by 4 bases and J by 4 bases. The CDR3 sequence is CASSMPSKRDRAYNEQFF. CDR3 in DNA: TGTGCCAGCAGCATGCCCTCCAAACGGGACAGGGCTTACAATGAGCAGTTCTTC.

The chain couples TRBV5-1 to TRBJ2-1, with 9 bases aligning to TRBD1. Germline CDR1 SGHRS, CDR2 YFSETQ. The CDR3 covers 14 residues. J was trimmed by 9 bases and V by 5 bases; bases with no gene match: 9. The CDR3 DNA reads as TGCGCCAGCAGGTCGGGACAGGGAAGGGGTGAGCAGTTCTTC. Amino acids: CASRSGQGRGEQFF. Filled out from reference TRBV5-1 and TRBJ2-1, the complete variable domain reads KAGVTQTPRYLIKTRGQQVTLSCSPISGHRSVSWYQQTPGQGLQFLFEYFSETQRNKGNFPGRFSGRQFSNSRSEMNVSTLELGDSALYLCASRSGQGRGEQFFGPGTRLTVL.

The J gene is TRBJ2-1, the V gene TRBV6-6, with 9 nucleotides matching TRBD2. Per germline, CDR1 MNHNY and CDR2 SVGAGI (reference sequence). Trimming cost V 4 bases and J 3 bases; bases outside gene matches: 4. The CDR3 covers 15 residues. The DNA for the CDR3 is TGTGCCAGCAGTTTAAATAGCGGGAGCTACAATGAGCAGTTCTTC. Amino acid sequence: CASSLNSGSYNEQFF.

The chain is built from TRBV29-1 and TRBJ2-6; D not certain. CDR3 size: 14 residues. The germline V gene encodes CDR1 SQVTM and CDR2 ANQGSEA. V shed 7 bases and J shed 0 bases, with 10 bases lying between them. CDR3 coding DNA: TGCAGCGCACTTGTCCCCTCTGGGGCCAACGTCCTGACTTTC. This sequence encodes CSALVPSGANVLTF.

A single count supports this clone. This chain connects TRBV5-4 to TRBJ2-2; maybe TRBD2 (5 bases). Trimming removed 2 bases at V and 4 bases at J, with 6 bases between. The CDR3 runs to 13 residues. CDR1 is SGHNT, CDR2 YYREEE, per germline (reference sequence). The DNA of the CDR3 is TGTGCCAGCAGCTTCCGGGGCACCGGGGAGCTGTTTTTT. It yields the protein CASSFRGTGELFF.

This chain uses TRBV5-6 with TRBJ2-7, with TRBD2 identical over 8 bases. The germline gives CDR1 SGHDT, CDR2 YYEEEE. After removal of 4 bases from V and 3 bases from J, the junction contained 12 bases not matched to a gene. The CDR3 runs to 16 residues. CDR3 protein: CASSAFRSGRGYEQYF. The CDR3 DNA reads as TGTGCCAGCAGCGCGTTTAGGAGCGGGAGAGGCTACGAGCAGTACTTC.

The V gene is TRBV10-2, the J gene TRBJ1-1; D unclear. Germline V lookup: CDR1 WSHSY, CDR2 SAAADI. The V end was cut by 7 bases, the J end by 0 bases, with 9 bases between. CDR3 length: 13 amino acids. CDR3 DNA sequence: TGCGCCAGCAATGTGCTCTTGAACACTGAAGCTTTCTTT. Its translation: CASNVLLNTEAFF.

This clone showed up just a few times. V and J are TRBV5-5 and TRBJ1-5; D remains unclear. CDR3 length: 13 residues. The germline V and J ends were trimmed by 2 bases and 5 bases, with 8 bases remaining between them. Germline CDR1 SGHKS, CDR2 YYEKEE (reference sequence). Here the CDR3 reads CASSLHSDQPQHF. DNA of the CDR3: TGTGCCAGCAGCTTACACAGCGATCAGCCCCAGCATTTT.

This chain uses TRBV6-5 with TRBJ1-2; 8 bases line up with TRBD1. The CDR3 covers 13 residues. Germline values: CDR1 MNHEY, CDR2 SVGAGI. The V and J ends lost 7 bases and 2 bases, in that order; junction bases with no gene match: 3. CDR3 nucleotide sequence: TGTGCCAGCACTCGGACAGGGAACTATGGCTACACCTTC. It is translated as CASTRTGNYGYTF.

The rearrangement links TRBV4-3 to TRBJ1-6; 7 nucleotides agree with TRBD1. Germline V gene lookup returns CDR1 LGHNA and CDR2 YSLEER. V shed 0 bases and J 9 bases; nucleotides not matched to a gene: 5. This CDR3 has 15 amino acids. This chain's CDR3 is CASSQERSGGSPLHF. The CDR3 bases are TGCGCCAGCAGCCAAGAACGGTCAGGGGGTTCACCCCTCCACTTT.

This clone has just one count. This chain connects TRBV9 to TRBJ2-7, with D possibly being TRBD2 (5 bases). The CDR3 extends over 15 amino acids. Germline CDR1 is SGDLS and CDR2 is YYNGEE. The V end lost 4 bases, the J end lost 1 base, and 15 bases lay between the germline ends. The CDR3 reads CASSPSPLVSYEQYF. The CDR3 nucleotides are TGTGCCAGCAGCCCTAGCCCACTAGTATCCTACGAGCAGTACTTC. Together with reference TRBV9 and TRBJ2-7, the CDR3 gives the full variable domain: DSGVTQTPKHLITATGQRVTLRCSPRSGDLSVYWYQQSLDQGLQFLIQYYNGEERAKGNILERFSAQQFPDLHSELNLSSLELGDSALYFCASSPSPLVSYEQYFGPGTRLTVT.

In its sample, this clone was seen a few times. The V gene is TRBV24-1, the J gene TRBJ2-2, with D tentatively TRBD1 (5 bases). CDR1 and CDR2 (germline): KGHDR, SFDVKD. The germline V and J ends were trimmed by 9 bases and 4 bases, with 11 bases remaining between them. The CDR3 length is 13 residues. In DNA, the CDR3 is TGTGCCACCTGTGGGGCACTCACCGGGGAGCTGTTTTTT. Residues: CATCGALTGELFF.

The CDR3 region is CASSDGRGEQPQHF. The CDR3 nucleotides read TGTGCCAGCAGTGATGGCAGGGGGGAGCAGCCCCAGCATTTT. This rearrangement joins TRBV2 to TRBJ1-5, with 7 bases matching TRBD1. The CDR3 is 14 residues long. The V segment lost 3 bases and the J segment 7 bases; nucleotides outside the gene matches: 6. CDR1 SNHLY and CDR2 FYNNEI come from the germline V gene.

This rearrangement joins TRBV7-9 to TRBJ2-7; D gene uncertain. V was trimmed by 1 base and J by 6 bases, leaving 10 bases between them. The CDR3 runs 13 residues. CDR1 is SEHNR and CDR2 is FQNEAQ in the germline V gene (reference sequence). CDR3 amino acids: CASSLVGWAEQYF. The CDR3 DNA reads TGTGCCAGCAGCTTAGTGGGTTGGGCCGAGCAGTACTTC.

This chain joins TRBV3-1 (or the pseudogene TRBV3-2) and TRBJ1-1; D ambiguous. CDR1 and CDR2 (germline): LGHDT, YNNKEL (reference sequence). V gave up 4 bases and J gave up 2 bases, with 8 bases separating them. The CDR3 length is 13 residues. CDR3 in amino acids: CASSPVYNTEAFF. The CDR3 DNA is TGTGCCAGCAGCCCGGTCTACAACACTGAAGCTTTCTTT.

In this sample, this clone turned up a few times. The J gene is TRBJ2-3, the V gene TRBV11-2, with D unclear. The V end lost 1 base, the J end lost 0 bases, and 11 bases lay between the germline ends. Germline V gene sequence: CDR1 SGHAT, CDR2 FQNNGV. This CDR3 is built from 16 residues. This CDR3 is CASSLVLPVSTDTQYF. For the CDR3, the DNA is TGTGCCAGCAGCTTAGTACTACCGGTGAGCACAGATACGCAGTATTTT.

In DNA, the CDR3 is TGCGCCAGCAGCTTGGAGGGGAACACTGAAGCTTTCTTT. Encoded protein: CASSLEGNTEAFF. This chain uses TRBV5-1 with TRBJ1-1; no clear D gene. CDR1 SGHRS and CDR2 YFSETQ come from the germline V gene. CDR3 size: 13 residues. V lost 0 bases and J lost 1, with 4 bases in between.

The chain is built from TRBV29-1 and TRBJ2-1, with 9 nucleotides matching TRBD2. V lost 7 bases, J lost 6 bases, and 7 bases stayed unmatched. Germline V gene data show CDR1 as SQVTM and CDR2 as ANQGSEA. This CDR3 spans 13 amino acids. CDR3 in amino acids: CSAEGSGSNEQFF. CDR3 bases: TGCAGCGCCGAAGGTAGCGGGAGCAATGAGCAGTTCTTC.

The rearrangement uses TRBV13 and TRBJ2-2, with D perhaps TRBD1 (6 bases). Germline V gives CDR1 PRHDT, CDR2 FYEKMQ (reference sequence). Trimming left V 6 bases short and J 6 bases short, with 14 bases between. The CDR3 length is 14 residues. The CDR3: CASRPRGGAGELFF. In DNA form, the CDR3 reads TGTGCCAGCAGGCCTAGAGGGGGAGCCGGGGAGCTGTTTTTT.

This rearrangement joins TRBV30 to TRBJ1-4; tentatively, D is TRBD1 (5 bases). CDR1 and CDR2 from the germline V gene are GTSNPN and SVGIG (reference sequence). CDR3 length: 15 residues. Trimming stripped 0 bases from V and 5 bases from J, with 13 bases between. This CDR3 is CAWSVGGEQNEKLFF. The CDR3 DNA reads TGTGCCTGGAGTGTAGGAGGGGAACAGAATGAAAAACTGTTTTTT.

This clone has only a few counts. The V and J genes are TRBV5-1 and TRBJ1-5, with 8 bases matching TRBD1. CDR1 is SGHRS and CDR2 is YFSETQ in the germline V gene. The CDR3 extends over 15 amino acids. The junction had 6 bases not matched to a gene; V was cut back by 2 bases and J by 5 bases. CDR3 region: CASSLAGGGDQPQHF. In nucleotides, the CDR3 is TGCGCCAGCAGCTTAGCAGGGGGCGGCGATCAGCCCCAGCATTTT.

Only a few counts were recorded for this clone. The gene calls are TRBV19 and TRBJ2-3; D remains unclear. Trimming left V 7 bases short and J 2 bases short, with 13 bases between. CDR3 length: 14 residues. The germline gives CDR1 LNHDA, CDR2 SQIVND (reference sequence). Here the CDR3 DNA reads TGTGCCAGTAAGGCCCCCCAAGACACAGATACGCAGTATTTT. The encoded protein is CASKAPQDTDTQYF.